These 20 T cell receptor beta chains share one sample of origin, sequenced in a study of identical twins' blood T cells. TCRdb ran MiXCR on the 5' RACE reads and lists one entry per CDR3 protein. The profile covers 350,000 to 400,000 distinct CDR3 sequences, with over 25% appearing a single time and about 6% taken by the ten largest. The sample comprised PBMCs. The source is a woman between 18 and 55 years old in good health.

This clonotype was recorded at least ten times. The gene calls are TRBV20-1 and TRBJ1-3; TRBD1 matches at 7 bases. The germline gives CDR1 DFQATT, CDR2 SNEGSKA (reference sequence). V dropped 6 bases and J dropped 2; count of bases not matched to a gene: 4. The CDR3 runs 13 residues. The CDR3 region is CSAHQGAGNTIYF. CDR3 nucleotides: TGCAGTGCGCATCAGGGGGCTGGAAACACCATATATTTT.

This chain joins TRBV3-2 and TRBJ2-7; the table's D call TRBD1 went unverified against the DNA. TRBV3-2 is a pseudogene locus. CDR3 length: 13 amino acids. The CDR3 bases are TGTGCCAGCAGCTGGGATACAGGGTACGAGCAGTACTTC. It translates to CASSWDTGYEQYF.

V is TRBV19 and J is TRBJ1-5; the D gene is possibly TRBD1 (6 bases). Trimming took 3 bases from V and 7 from J, leaving 16 bases between them. Looked up from germline, CDR1 is LNHDA and CDR2 is SQIVND (reference sequence). The CDR3 totals 15 residues. CDR3 DNA: TGTGCCAGTAGTATGGGCCAGGGGAGAGGACAGCCCCAGCATTTT. As protein: CASSMGQGRGQPQHF.

This clonotype was seen more than once but under ten times. The rearrangement joins TRBV29-1 to TRBJ1-3, with D unclear. Germline V gene lookup returns CDR1 SQVTM and CDR2 ANQGSEA. V lost 6 bases to trimming and J lost 0 bases, with 9 bases between them. This CDR3 is 13 amino acids long. In nucleotides, the CDR3 is TGCAGCGTCCGGAGGGACTCTGGAAACACCATATATTTT. Its protein product is CSVRRDSGNTIYF.

The V call is TRBV18, the J call TRBJ2-3, with D tentatively TRBD1 (5 bases). Trimming stripped 1 base from V and 2 bases from J, with 7 bases between. The CDR3 runs 14 residues. Germline V CDR1 and CDR2: KGHSH, LQKENI. In nucleotides, the CDR3 is TGTGCCAGCTCACCACAGGGGTTCACAGATACGCAGTATTTT. Amino acid sequence: CASSPQGFTDTQYF.

V and J are TRBV10-3 and TRBJ2-7; no firm D call. This CDR3 has 12 residues. Looked up from germline, CDR1 is ENHRY and CDR2 is SYGVKD. V dropped 3 bases and J dropped 3 bases, with 6 bases sitting between them. The CDR3 sequence is CAISDLSYEQYF. CDR3 in DNA: TGTGCCATCAGTGACCTCAGCTACGAGCAGTACTTC.

The chain recombines TRBV3-1 with TRBJ2-5; D not resolved. CDR3 length: 16 amino acids. The germline CDR1 and CDR2 sequences are LGHDT and YNNKEL (reference sequence). Trimming took off 3 bases at V and 0 bases at J, with 14 bases between the two ends. In DNA form, the CDR3 reads TGTGCCAGCAGCCAGGCCCCTGGGTGGTACCAAGAGACCCAGTACTTC. Residues: CASSQAPGWYQETQYF.

This chain uses TRBV20-1 with TRBJ2-7; TRBD2 agrees at 11 bases. The CDR3 is made up of 16 amino acids. Trimming at V came to 3 bases and at J to 0 bases, leaving 7 bases not matched to a gene. Germline loops: CDR1 DFQATT, CDR2 SNEGSKA (reference sequence). DNA of the CDR3: TGCAGTGCTAGTGGGACTAGCGGCGAATACTCCTACGAGCAGTACTTC. It specifies CSASGTSGEYSYEQYF.

Worth noting for this clonotype: Germline and junction disagree at one end, which may indicate a read error. The rearrangement uses TRBV20-1 and TRBJ1-2, with a tentative D call TRBD1 (6 bases). This CDR3 has 9 residues. Germline CDR1 DFQATT, CDR2 SNEGSKA (reference sequence). The CDR3 spells CQGNYGYTF. The CDR3 DNA is TGTCAGGGGAACTATGGCTACACCTTC.

A single count supports this clonotype. V is TRBV29-1 and J is TRBJ1-2; 12 bases fit TRBD1. This CDR3 region has 15 residues. The V gene end was trimmed by 0 bases and the J gene end by 8 bases; junction bases not matched to a gene: 7. CDR1 and CDR2 (germline): SQVTM, ANQGSEA. CDR3 protein: CSVEDPGQGARGYTF. CDR3 DNA: TGCAGCGTTGAAGACCCGGGACAGGGGGCGCGGGGCTACACCTTC.

This clonotype was counted at least ten times. CDR3 protein: CSALLRSSYNEQFF. The DNA for the CDR3 is TGCAGCGCCCTTCTACGCAGCTCCTACAATGAGCAGTTCTTC. The chain couples TRBV29-1 to TRBJ2-1, with no clear D. This CDR3 contains 14 residues. CDR1 SQVTM and CDR2 ANQGSEA come from the germline V gene. The germline V and J ends were trimmed by 7 bases and 0 bases, with 13 bases remaining between them.

As for this clonotype: A read error is possible here, since a much larger clone lies one base away. The chain couples TRBV13 to TRBJ2-2; weak D call: TRBD2 (6 bases). The germline gives CDR1 PRHDT, CDR2 FYEKMQ (reference sequence). This CDR3 is 13 amino acids long. The CDR3, as DNA: TGTGCCAGCAGCTTGGGGACGGTCGGGGGGCTGTTTTTT. It yields the protein CASSLGTVGGLFF.

CDR3 protein: CASSSYLGAFF. The CDR3 DNA reads as TGTGCCAGCAGCTCATATCTTGGAGCTTTCTTT. The chain joins TRBV12-3 or TRBV12-4 to TRBJ1-1, with no clear D. The CDR3 has 11 amino acids. The germline V and J ends were trimmed by 6 bases and 10 bases, with 12 bases remaining between them.

The CDR3 DNA sequence: TGTGCCAGCAGTTATGAAGCGGGAGGCCACAGTGAGCAGTTCTTC. Amino acids: CASSYEAGGHSEQFF. The chain is built from TRBV6-2 or TRBV6-3 and TRBJ2-1; TRBD2 matches 9 bases. The length of the CDR3 is 15 residues. Unmatched junction bases numbered 9, after V lost 3 bases and J lost 9 bases. Germline lookup yields CDR1 MNHEY and CDR2 SVGEGT.

For this clonotype: This sequence may be a read error, since a much larger clone differs from it by one base. This rearrangement joins TRBV7-9 to TRBJ1-6, with D perhaps matching TRBD1 (5 bases). From germline, CDR1 is SEHNR and CDR2 FQNEAQ (reference sequence). Between the trimmed V and J ends, which lost 4 bases and 8 bases, there was a span of 12 bases. The length of the CDR3 is 14 residues. The chain's CDR3 is CASSYSGRDSPLHF. The CDR3, as DNA: TGTGCCAGCAGCTATTCAGGGAGAGATTCACCCCTCCACTTT.

By share of the sample, this clonotype is medium-sized. V is TRBV7-9 and J is TRBJ1-1; no clear D gene. The CDR3 is 11 amino acids. Trimming took 3 bases from V and 9 from J, leaving 8 bases between them. Germline V gives CDR1 SEHNR, CDR2 FQNEAQ (reference sequence). The CDR3 protein is CASSLIQKAFF. The CDR3 region has the DNA TGTGCCAGCAGCTTGATCCAGAAAGCTTTCTTT.

About this clonotype itself: A much larger clone lies one base from this, so it may be a read error. The rearrangement uses TRBV29-1 and TRBJ1-5; D remains unclear. This CDR3 has 12 residues. Germline CDR1 is SQVTM and CDR2 is ANQGSEA. The CDR3 here is CGVRASNQPQHF. The CDR3 DNA follows: TGCGGCGTTAGAGCTAGCAATCAGCCCCAGCATTTT.

The sample holds a few counts of this clonotype. The CDR3 DNA follows: TGCGCCAGCAGCTTGGAGACGCCTAGCTCCTACAATGAGCAGTTCTTC. Translation gives CASSLETPSSYNEQFF. The V gene is TRBV5-1, the J gene TRBJ2-1; D uncertain. This CDR3 region has 16 residues. From germline, CDR1 is SGHRS and CDR2 YFSETQ. Trimming removed 0 bases from V and 0 bases from J, with 10 bases in between.

V is TRBV5-1 and J is TRBJ2-3; D is possibly TRBD1 (5 bases). The ends were cut back, 5 bases at V and 2 bases at J, with 12 bases in the middle. The CDR3 consists of 14 residues. Germline V gives CDR1 SGHRS, CDR2 YFSETQ. Written as DNA, the CDR3 is TGCGCCAGCAGTACAGGACCTTTCACAGATACGCAGTATTTT. Translated: CASSTGPFTDTQYF.

The chain uses TRBV27 and TRBJ1-1, with D unclear. Germline loops: CDR1 MNHEY, CDR2 SMNVEV (reference sequence). The CDR3 is made up of 12 amino acids. The V end was cut by 5 bases, the J end by 8 bases, with 12 bases between. CDR3 region: CASSLMGQEAFF. The CDR3 DNA sequence: TGTGCCAGCAGTCTGATGGGTCAAGAAGCTTTCTTT.